The 13 T cell receptor beta chains in this list originate from one sample, sequenced in a study of T cell responses to AZD1222 COVID-19 vaccine. Sequencing was performed with immunoSEQ multiplex PCR; in TCRdb, only in-frame clones are kept and a portion is missing. The data contain 95,000 to 110,000 clones, approximately 90% of them singletons. This specimen was peripheral blood, taken 28 days after the second AZD1222 dose. The receptors stem from an adult who received the AZD1222 COVID-19 vaccine.

This clone appeared once. The chain carries TRBV4-1 and TRBJ1-5; TRBD1 matches 12 bases. The CDR3 extends over 15 amino acids. From germline, CDR1 is MGHRA and CDR2 YSYEKL. V shed 3 bases, J shed 5 bases, and the junction held 2 bases outside the gene matches. CDR3 in amino acids: CASSHGTGGDQPQHF. In nucleotides, the CDR3 is TGCGCCAGCAGCCACGGGACAGGGGGCGATCAGCCCCAGCATTTT.

The chain couples TRBV11-3 to TRBJ2-1; 8 nucleotides agree with TRBD2. Germline assignment: CDR1 SGHNT and CDR2 YENEEA. With 2 bases clipped from V and 7 bases from J, the junction kept 7 bases outside the gene matches. CDR3 length: 15 residues. CDR3 sequence: CASSLRGLEGNEQFF. The CDR3 bases are TGTGCCAGCAGCTTAAGGGGACTAGAAGGGAATGAGCAGTTCTTC.

J is TRBJ2-3 and V is TRBV19; 8 bases map to TRBD1. The CDR3 runs to 15 residues. The germline gives CDR1 LNHDA, CDR2 SQIVND (reference sequence). Trimming at V came to 5 bases and at J to 10 bases, leaving 14 bases not matched to a gene. This CDR3 is CASSGPGQGASAQYF. The DNA for the CDR3 is TGTGCCAGTAGTGGGCCGGGGCAGGGGGCGAGTGCGCAGTATTTT.

This rearrangement joins TRBV28 to TRBJ2-1; maybe TRBD1 (6 bases). The CDR3 spans 14 residues. V was clipped by 6 bases and J by 3 bases, with 12 bases between them. CDR1 is MDHEN and CDR2 is SYDVKM in the germline V gene. The CDR3 here is CASRPGTFYNEQFF. CDR3 sequence (DNA): TGTGCCAGCAGGCCCGGGACATTCTACAATGAGCAGTTCTTC.

A single count supports this clone. The J gene is TRBJ2-5, the V gene TRBV2; D perhaps matches TRBD1 (5 bases). CDR1 and CDR2 (germline): SNHLY, FYNNEI. V was shortened by 3 bases and J by 2 bases, with 13 bases between the two germline ends. The CDR3 length is 15 residues. Written as DNA, the CDR3 is TGTGCCAGCAGTGAGGCCAGGGTCCTACAAGAGACCCAGTACTTC. Translated, it gives CASSEARVLQETQYF.

This rearrangement joins TRBV9 to TRBJ2-2; TRBD1 might be the D (6 bases). Germline-derived CDR1 and CDR2 are SGDLS and YYNGEE. This CDR3 spans 17 amino acids. V was cut by 0 bases and J by 4 bases, with 16 bases left in between. CDR3 DNA sequence: TGTGCCAGCAGCGTAGCTAGAGGACTCAGGGGCACCGGGGAGCTGTTTTTT. Amino acid sequence: CASSVARGLRGTGELFF. The full variable domain, in which reference TRBV9 and TRBJ2-2 provide the parts outside the CDR3, is DSGVTQTPKHLITATGQRVTLRCSPRSGDLSVYWYQQSLDQGLQFLIQYYNGEERAKGNILERFSAQQFPDLHSELNLSSLELGDSALYFCASSVARGLRGTGELFFGEGSRLTVL.

V usage is TRBV18 and J usage is TRBJ1-1; D is perhaps TRBD1 (6 bases). The CDR3 is made up of 14 amino acids. Germline V gene sequence: CDR1 KGHSH, CDR2 LQKENI. Trimming pared 3 bases from V and 4 bases from J, leaving 12 bases between. The CDR3 sequence: CASSPLTGRTEAFF. The CDR3 DNA is TGTGCCAGCTCACCCCTGACAGGACGCACTGAAGCTTTCTTT.

This chain joins TRBV4-1 and TRBJ2-1, with D hard to call. Between the trimmed V and J ends, which lost 1 base and 8 bases, there was a span of 6 bases. Germline values: CDR1 MGHRA, CDR2 YSYEKL. The CDR3 length is 12 residues. The CDR3 protein is CASSQVGDEQFF. The CDR3 nucleotides are TGCGCCAGCAGCCAAGTGGGCGATGAGCAGTTCTTC.

The rearrangement joins TRBV19 to TRBJ1-4; D gene uncertain. Per germline, CDR1 LNHDA and CDR2 SQIVND (reference sequence). The CDR3 is 16 residues long. V dropped 1 base and J dropped 3 bases, with 12 bases sitting between them. The chain's CDR3 is CASSIVVGVSNEKLFF. As DNA, the CDR3 is TGTGCCAGTAGTATAGTGGTTGGAGTATCTAATGAAAAACTGTTTTTT. The entire variable domain, with the rest obtained from reference TRBV19 and TRBJ1-4, is as follows: DGGITQSPKYLFRKEGQNVTLSCEQNLNHDAMYWYRQDPGQGLRLIYYSQIVNDFQKGDIAEGYSVSREKKESFPLTVTSAQKNPTAFYLCASSIVVGVSNEKLFFGSGTQLSVL.

The genes are TRBV7-2 and TRBJ2-2; TRBD2 agrees at 8 bases. The CDR3 length is 16 residues. Trimming removed 4 bases from V and 3 bases from J; junction bases left unmatched: 7. Germline CDR1 and CDR2: SGHTA and FQGNSA. CDR3 protein: CASSSRSSGYTGELFF. CDR3 in DNA: TGTGCCAGCAGCTCAAGGTCTAGCGGGTACACCGGGGAGCTGTTTTTT.

This rearrangement joins TRBV4-1 to TRBJ1-1; D remains ambiguous. V was shortened by 2 bases and J by 5 bases, with 9 bases between the two germline ends. Germline CDR1 MGHRA, CDR2 YSYEKL. CDR3 length: 13 residues. The CDR3, as DNA: TGCGCCAGCAGCCAAATAGCGGTAACTGAAGCTTTCTTT. As protein: CASSQIAVTEAFF.

This chain joins TRBV5-1 and TRBJ2-1, with D perhaps assigned TRBD1 or TRBD2 (5 bases each). Trimming shortened V by 4 bases and J by 0 bases, and 11 bases separated the two germline ends. The CDR3 covers 15 residues. Germline assignment: CDR1 SGHRS and CDR2 YFSETQ. CDR3 in DNA: TGCGCCAGCAGCACAGGACTCAACTCCTACAATGAGCAGTTCTTC. Its protein product is CASSTGLNSYNEQFF.

The CDR3 region is CASSMGLARTAYEQYF. DNA for the CDR3: TGCGCCAGCAGCATGGGTCTAGCCAGAACGGCCTACGAGCAGTACTTC. The chain uses TRBV5-1 and TRBJ2-7; weak D call: TRBD2 (5 bases). Germline V gene data show CDR1 as SGHRS and CDR2 as YFSETQ. The CDR3 extends over 16 amino acids. Trimming stripped 4 bases from V and 2 bases from J, with 19 bases between.